This T cell receptor (beta chain) was recovered during a study of neurological immune-mediated disorders. Study-wide results and caveats: With the multiple sclerosis repertoire cluster, neither clinical nor MRI features showed any association. Among 34 multiple sclerosis patients, phylogenetic grouping put the repertoires of 18 into a single related-CDR3 cluster, a possible signature.

Source material was 2 million unsorted PBMCs, stored at -80 °C in RNAlater. This clonotype is medium-sized in the sample. Its antigen is currently unknown. The V end lost 4 bases, the J end lost 6 bases, and 13 bases lay between the germline ends. Germline V gene sequence: CDR1 DFQATT, CDR2 SNEGSKA (reference sequence). The CDR3 is 13 residues long. Synthesis of cDNA was accomplished via 5'RACE employing 10-nucleotide random UMIs. MiXCR was run by TCRdb on the 5' RACE reads, yielding one entry per CDR3 protein. The data show under 20,000 distinct CDR3 sequences, more than 2% seen once. This receptor was identified in a woman aged 18-29 years with multiple sclerosis. The chain combines TRBV20-1 with TRBJ2-1; weak D call: TRBD1 (5 bases). Sequenced sample: PBMCs. CDR3 region: CSATQGNFNEQFF. The CDR3 region has the DNA TGCAGTGCTACTCAGGGAAACTTCAATGAGCAGTTCTTC.